Each of the 30 T cell receptor beta chains below was sequenced from the same sample in a study of blood T cell repertoires in COVID-19. Produced via immunoSEQ multiplex PCR; TCRdb's table is partial and in-frame only. The profile shows tens of thousands of clones, approximately 84% of them singletons. The sample consisted of peripheral blood. Every receptor here comes from a man aged 50 to 59 with active or convalescent COVID-19.

The chain joins TRBV9 to TRBJ2-5, with 9 bases identical to TRBD2. Trimming at V came to 4 bases and at J to 4 bases, leaving 8 bases not matched to a gene. This CDR3 has 15 amino acids. Looked up from germline, CDR1 is SGDLS and CDR2 is YYNGEE. The CDR3 sequence: CASSHRTSEGETQYF. In DNA form, the CDR3 reads TGTGCCAGCAGCCACCGGACTAGCGAGGGAGAGACCCAGTACTTC.

The chain recombines TRBV15 with TRBJ1-6; unclear D gene. Germline V gene sequence: CDR1 LNHNV, CDR2 YYDKDF (reference sequence). The germline V and J ends were trimmed by 0 bases and 3 bases, with 9 bases remaining between them. This CDR3 region has 16 residues. In nucleotides, the CDR3 is TGTGCCACCAGCAGAGATACCCGGGGCTATAATTCACCCCTCCACTTT. Its protein product is CATSRDTRGYNSPLHF.

The V gene is TRBV5-8, the J gene TRBJ1-5; the match to TRBD1 covers 9 bases. J was trimmed by 6 bases and V by 0 bases; bases with no gene match: 7. Germline CDR1 and CDR2: SGHTS and YDEGEE. The length of the CDR3 is 16 residues. The CDR3 reads CASSLARTGERQPQHF. CDR3 coding DNA: TGTGCCAGCAGCTTGGCCCGGACAGGGGAGCGTCAGCCCCAGCATTTT.

This clone was seen more than once but under ten times. The rearrangement links TRBV12-3 or TRBV12-4 to TRBJ2-7; 7 bases map to TRBD1. The CDR3 runs to 13 residues. The V and J ends lost 1 base and 3 bases, in that order; junction bases with no gene match: 0. The CDR3 bases are TGTGCCAGCAGTTTAGGGACAGGCTACGAGCAGTACTTC. This sequence encodes CASSLGTGYEQYF.

The chain carries TRBV24-1 and TRBJ2-2; maybe TRBD1 (6 bases). Germline CDR1 is KGHDR and CDR2 is SFDVKD. Trimming pared 4 bases from V and 4 bases from J, leaving 24 bases between. This CDR3 is built from 19 residues. The CDR3 loop reads CATSDRGGRGRRGTGELFF. In nucleotides, the CDR3 is TGTGCCACCAGTGACCGAGGAGGCAGGGGTAGGCGTGGCACCGGGGAGCTGTTTTTT.

The rearrangement joins TRBV7-9 to TRBJ1-2; no firm D call. The ends were cut back, 1 base at V and 4 bases at J, with 16 bases in the middle. The CDR3 has 16 residues. Germline CDR1 is SEHNR and CDR2 is FQNEAQ (reference sequence). DNA of the CDR3: TGTGCCAGCAGCTTAGGGACTCCCGTACGGGGCTATGGCTACACCTTC. Translated, it gives CASSLGTPVRGYGYTF.

The V and J genes are TRBV3-1 (or the pseudogene TRBV3-2) and TRBJ2-1; TRBD2 matches 7 bases. The CDR3 is 15 amino acids. CDR1 and CDR2 (germline): LGHDT, YNNKEL (reference sequence). Losses at the gene ends were 2 bases for V and 6 bases for J; bases not matched to a gene: 7. The CDR3 spells CASSQRGDRSNEQFF. The CDR3 bases are TGTGCCAGCAGCCAACGGGGGGATAGGTCCAATGAGCAGTTCTTC.

This clone occurred a few times. The chain has TRBV4-2 and TRBJ1-5; D is possibly TRBD1 (6 bases). Looked up from germline, CDR1 is LGHNA and CDR2 is YNFKEQ. V lost 0 bases and J lost 4, with 13 bases in between. CDR3 length: 16 amino acids. CDR3 loop: CASSQEPRGRNQPQHF. The CDR3 region has the DNA TGTGCCAGCAGCCAAGAGCCCAGGGGAAGAAATCAGCCCCAGCATTTT.

V and J are TRBV15 and TRBJ1-4; D is uncertain. CDR1 and CDR2 from the germline V gene are LNHNV and YYDKDF (reference sequence). V lost 1 base to trimming and J lost 3 bases, with 6 bases between them. The CDR3 runs to 14 residues. CDR3 residues: CATSRVAANEKLFF. CDR3 coding DNA: TGTGCCACCAGCAGAGTGGCCGCTAATGAAAAACTGTTTTTT.

This clone was seen a few times. The rearrangement joins TRBV5-1 to TRBJ2-7; 11 bases are a match to TRBD2. CDR3 size: 14 residues. J lost 3 bases, V lost 3 bases, and 2 bases had no gene match. The germline gives CDR1 SGHRS, CDR2 YFSETQ. The CDR3 bases are TGCGCCAGCAGCTCTAGCGGGGGGAACTACGAGCAGTACTTC. As protein: CASSSSGGNYEQYF.

This clone was observed a handful of times. The chain recombines TRBV5-1 with TRBJ1-1; D gene uncertain. Germline V gene data show CDR1 as SGHRS and CDR2 as YFSETQ. This CDR3 contains 14 residues. V was cut by 5 bases and J by 1 base, with 12 bases left in between. The CDR3 loop is CASSRAEENTEAFF. The CDR3 DNA is TGCGCCAGCAGTAGAGCAGAGGAGAACACTGAAGCTTTCTTT.

The rearrangement uses TRBV28 and TRBJ1-2; possibly TRBD1 for D (5 bases). The CDR3 has 14 amino acids. Between the trimmed V and J ends, which lost 3 bases and 2 bases, there was a span of 10 bases. Germline CDR1 and CDR2: MDHEN and SYDVKM. The CDR3 DNA sequence: TGTGCCAGCAGTTTGGCCAGGGTAAACTATGGCTACACCTTC. Protein: CASSLARVNYGYTF.

This clone was seen more than once but under ten times. The rearrangement links TRBV13 to TRBJ1-6; tentatively, D is TRBD1 (5 bases). The CDR3 sequence is 14 residues long. Germline lookup yields CDR1 PRHDT and CDR2 FYEKMQ (reference sequence). V was clipped by 5 bases and J by 10 bases, with 15 bases between them. CDR3 sequence reads: CASSARGESSPLHF. Written as DNA, the CDR3 is TGTGCCAGCAGCGCCCGGGGGGAAAGCTCACCCCTCCACTTT.

This clone has a single count. The V call is TRBV7-9, the J call TRBJ2-3; 8 bases match TRBD1. Trimming at V came to 4 bases and at J to 4 bases, leaving 4 bases not matched to a gene. This CDR3 spans 14 amino acids. Germline CDR1 is SEHNR and CDR2 is FQNEAQ (reference sequence). The CDR3 sequence is CASSSTDRADTQYF. CDR3 DNA sequence: TGTGCCAGCAGCTCGACGGACAGGGCAGATACGCAGTATTTT.

This chain connects TRBV19 to TRBJ2-3; a weak D match, TRBD2 (7 bases). The germline V gene has CDR1 LNHDA and CDR2 SQIVND (reference sequence). The CDR3 is 17 residues long. Trimming stripped 3 bases from V and 2 bases from J, with 18 bases between. This CDR3 reads CASSIKGGGRNTDTQYF. For the CDR3, the DNA is TGTGCCAGTAGTATTAAGGGCGGGGGCCGGAACACAGATACGCAGTATTTT.

Only one count was recorded for this clone. The rearrangement uses TRBV2 and TRBJ1-5; TRBD1 matches at 10 bases. V trimming: 2 bases; J trimming: 3 bases; junction bases outside the gene matches: 7. Germline-derived CDR1 and CDR2 are SNHLY and FYNNEI. This CDR3 is 17 amino acids long. CDR3 nucleotide sequence: TGTGCCAGCAGTGAAACCGGGACAGGGGTTACCAATCAGCCCCAGCATTTT. It codes for CASSETGTGVTNQPQHF.

The rearrangement joins TRBV4-1 to TRBJ1-1; weak D call: TRBD1 (6 bases). The V gene's germline CDR1 is MGHRA and CDR2 YSYEKL. V lost 5 bases and J 0 bases, leaving 13 bases between the germline ends. This CDR3 is built from 15 residues. The CDR3, as DNA: TGCGCCAGCAGCGACAACAGGGTGGTGAACACTGAAGCTTTCTTT. This gives the protein CASSDNRVVNTEAFF.

J is TRBJ2-5 and V is TRBV11-3; 14 bases are a match to TRBD2. CDR1 and CDR2 from the germline V gene are SGHNT and YENEEA. The CDR3 loop spans 16 amino acids. Germline trimming cut 4 bases from V and 5 bases from J; bases unmatched to any gene: 6. The CDR3 reads CASSSGTSGGLETQYF. CDR3 sequence (DNA): TGTGCCAGCAGCTCCGGGACTAGCGGGGGTTTGGAGACCCAGTACTTC.

The V call is TRBV7-2, the J call TRBJ2-1, with D tentatively TRBD1 (5 bases). Germline V gene data show CDR1 as SGHTA and CDR2 as FQGNSA. V lost 5 bases and J 4 bases, leaving 18 bases between the germline ends. The CDR3 contains 16 residues. The CDR3 nucleotides read TGTGCCAGCAGCCTCCCGGAAAGGGGATCTTACAATGAGCAGTTCTTC. This encodes CASSLPERGSYNEQFF.

The chain is built from TRBV7-2 and TRBJ2-1, with 7 bases aligning to TRBD1. The CDR3 length is 16 residues. With V trimmed by 4 bases and J by 0 bases, 6 bases remained unmatched. Germline V gives CDR1 SGHTA, CDR2 FQGNSA. In DNA, the CDR3 is TGTGCCAGCAGCTCCCGACAGGGTAGCTCCTACAATGAGCAGTTCTTC. Protein: CASSSRQGSSYNEQFF.

The chain couples TRBV7-9 to TRBJ2-1; 8 nucleotides align to TRBD1. With V trimmed by 6 bases and J by 3 bases, 7 bases remained unmatched. CDR1 and CDR2 (germline): SEHNR, FQNEAQ (reference sequence). This CDR3 contains 15 residues. The CDR3 DNA reads TGTGCCAGCAGGCCAGGGGGCGCCCACTACAATGAGCAGTTCTTC. It yields the protein CASRPGGAHYNEQFF. Full variable domain (missing parts from reference TRBV7-9 and TRBJ2-1): DTGVSQNPRHKITKRGQNVTFRCDPISEHNRLYWYRQTLGQGPEFLTYFQNEAQLEKSRLLSDRFSAERPKGSFSTLEIQRTEQGDSAMYLCASRPGGAHYNEQFFGPGTRLTVL.

V and J are TRBV5-6 and TRBJ1-6, with 12 bases identical to TRBD1. CDR1 is SGHDT and CDR2 is YYEEEE in the germline V gene. The ends lost 3 bases at V and 9 bases at J; junction bases unmatched: 10. This CDR3 is 17 amino acids long. CDR3 in amino acids: CASSSVPGQGAASPLHF. The CDR3 bases are TGTGCCAGCAGCTCCGTCCCGGGACAGGGGGCGGCTTCACCCCTCCACTTT.

V is TRBV5-8 and J is TRBJ2-7; 10 bases are shared with TRBD1. Per germline, CDR1 SGHTS and CDR2 YDEGEE. This CDR3 has 15 amino acids. The CDR3 sequence: CAMGQGPDPSYEQYF. CDR3 DNA: TGTGCGATGGGACAGGGGCCCGACCCATCCTACGAGCAGTACTTC.

This clone has more than one count but fewer than ten. The CDR3 bases are TGTGCCAGCTCAGCGGACAGGGTGTTGTTTTTT. Translated, it gives CASSADRVLFF. This sequence joins TRBV18 and TRBJ1-4; TRBD1 aligns across 8 bases. CDR3 length equals 11 residues. With 5 bases clipped from V and 15 bases from J, the junction kept 5 bases outside the gene matches. Germline V CDR1 and CDR2: KGHSH, LQKENI.

The chain uses TRBV5-1 and TRBJ2-1; 12 bases align to TRBD2. After removal of 7 bases from V and 6 bases from J, the junction contained 5 bases not matched to a gene. This CDR3 comprises 14 residues. Germline V gives CDR1 SGHRS, CDR2 YFSETQ. CDR3 sequence (DNA): TGCGCCAGCCAACTAGCGGGGGGAACCAATGAGCAGTTCTTC. It is translated as CASQLAGGTNEQFF. Full variable domain (missing parts from reference TRBV5-1 and TRBJ2-1): KAGVTQTPRYLIKTRGQQVTLSCSPISGHRSVSWYQQTPGQGLQFLFEYFSETQRNKGNFPGRFSGRQFSNSRSEMNVSTLELGDSALYLCASQLAGGTNEQFFGPGTRLTVL.

This clone was detected a few times. The J gene is TRBJ2-1, the V gene TRBV28, with 9 positions matching TRBD2. The germline V gene encodes CDR1 MDHEN and CDR2 SYDVKM. This CDR3 comprises 16 residues. V lost 8 bases and J lost 4; bases outside the gene matches: 12. CDR3 protein: CASDSTAGGPYNEQFF. In DNA, the CDR3 is TGTGCCAGCGACAGTACAGCGGGGGGTCCTTACAATGAGCAGTTCTTC.

The chain employs TRBV27 and TRBJ2-5; weak D call: TRBD2 (7 bases). Trimming removed 3 bases at V and 7 bases at J, with 21 bases between. From germline, CDR1 is MNHEY and CDR2 SMNVEV (reference sequence). CDR3 length: 16 amino acids. CDR3 amino acids: CASSFLALGGRGTQYF. The CDR3 DNA follows: TGTGCCAGCAGTTTTTTAGCTCTGGGGGGGCGGGGGACCCAGTACTTC.

V and J are TRBV7-3 and TRBJ2-1; 9 bases align to TRBD1. CDR3 length: 15 amino acids. V lost 5 bases and J lost 4; bases outside the gene matches: 6. Germline CDR1 is SGHTA and CDR2 is FQGTGA. CDR3 sequence: CASSQQGAVYNEQFF. The DNA for the CDR3 is TGTGCCAGCAGCCAACAGGGGGCCGTTTACAATGAGCAGTTCTTC.

The J gene is TRBJ2-4, the V gene TRBV18, with 13 bases matching TRBD2. After removal of 1 base from V and 8 bases from J, the junction contained 5 bases not matched to a gene. Germline loops: CDR1 KGHSH, CDR2 LQKENI. The CDR3 covers 16 residues. CDR3 nucleotides: TGTGCCAGCTCACCACTCGGGACTAGCGGGGAACACATTCAGTACTTC. Protein sequence: CASSPLGTSGEHIQYF.

This rearrangement joins TRBV11-3 to TRBJ2-5; D perhaps matches TRBD2 (5 bases). The CDR3 covers 14 residues. Trimming removed 1 base at V and 4 bases at J, with 10 bases between. CDR1 and CDR2 (germline): SGHNT, YENEEA. The CDR3 region has the DNA TGTGCCAGCAGCTTAGCACAACGGGGAGAGACCCAGTACTTC. Residues: CASSLAQRGETQYF.